In terms of frequency, the clone carrying this T cell receptor (beta chain) is large (0.1 to 1%). TCRdb reworked the 10x single-cell sequencing reads into one entry per CDR3 protein, no DNA. The listing contains some 730 distinct CDR3 sequences. Germline V CDR1 and CDR2: MNHNS, SASEGT. The CDR3 spans 15 residues. This entry belongs to a study of CD8 T cells in cerebrospinal fluid in Alzheimer's disease. Study details: Plate-based nested PCR sequencing and droplet-based sequencing measured CSF T cell clonal expansion.

For droplet-based sequencing, live CSF cells were sorted using a live/dead marker. The rearrangement joins TRBV6-1 to TRBJ2-3; TCRdb designates TRBD2, a call that cannot be tested without DNA. The TCR originated in a human donor with Alzheimer's disease. Sequencing was performed on cerebrospinal fluid. The CDR3 here is CASSDRGLATDTQYF.